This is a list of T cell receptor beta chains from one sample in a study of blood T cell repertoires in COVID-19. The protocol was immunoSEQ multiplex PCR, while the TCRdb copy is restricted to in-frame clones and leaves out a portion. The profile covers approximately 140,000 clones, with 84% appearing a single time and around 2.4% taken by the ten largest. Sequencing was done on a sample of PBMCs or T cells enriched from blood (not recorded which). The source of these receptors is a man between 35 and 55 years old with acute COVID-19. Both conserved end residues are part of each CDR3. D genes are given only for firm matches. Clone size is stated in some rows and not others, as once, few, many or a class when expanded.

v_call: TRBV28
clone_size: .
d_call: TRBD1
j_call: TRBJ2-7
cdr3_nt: TGTGCCAGCAGTCCCCCCGACAGGGCCGGCGAGCAGTACTTC
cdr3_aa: CASSPPDRAGEQYF

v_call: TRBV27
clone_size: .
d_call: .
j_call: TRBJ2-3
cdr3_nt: TGTGCCAGCTCACCAACCGAACACACAGATACGCAGTATTTT
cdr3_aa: CASSPTEHTDTQYF

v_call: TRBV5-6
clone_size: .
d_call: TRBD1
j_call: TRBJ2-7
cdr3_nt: TGTGCCAGCAGCGGGACAGGGTCCTCCTACGAGCAGTACTTC
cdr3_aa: CASSGTGSSYEQYF

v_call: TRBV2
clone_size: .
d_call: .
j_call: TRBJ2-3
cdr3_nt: TGTGCCAGCAGTGAAGCGCAGGCTAGCACAATTATAGATACGCAGTATTTT
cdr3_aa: CASSEAQASTIIDTQYF

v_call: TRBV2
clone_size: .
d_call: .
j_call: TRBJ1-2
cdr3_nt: TGTGCCAGCAGGACAGGCCTAGCTAACTATGGCTACACCTTC
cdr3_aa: CASRTGLANYGYTF

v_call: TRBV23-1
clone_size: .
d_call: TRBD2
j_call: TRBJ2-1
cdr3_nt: TGCGCTTCTCGAACCGGGCGGGAGGGATACAATGAGCAGTTCTTC
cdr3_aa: CASRTGREGYNEQFF

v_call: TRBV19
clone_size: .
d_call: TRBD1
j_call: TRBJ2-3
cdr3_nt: TGTGCCAGTAGTATTTCATTATGGGAAGGGACAGGGGATACGCAGTATTTT
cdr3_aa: CASSISLWEGTGDTQYF

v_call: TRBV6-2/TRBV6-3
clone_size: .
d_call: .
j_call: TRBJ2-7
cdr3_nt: TGTGCCAGCAGTTACGAGGGCGGGCTCCTCGGGGAGCAGTACTTC
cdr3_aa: CASSYEGGLLGEQYF

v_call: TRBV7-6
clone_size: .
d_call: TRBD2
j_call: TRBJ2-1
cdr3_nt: TGTGCCAGCAGCGGCACTAGCGGGGGGGCAGGTGAGCAGTTCTTC
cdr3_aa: CASSGTSGGAGEQFF

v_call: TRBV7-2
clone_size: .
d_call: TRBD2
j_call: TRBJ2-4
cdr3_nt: TGTGCCAGCAGCTCGTTTAGCGGGGGGGCCCGGAACATTCAGTACTTC
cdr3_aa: CASSSFSGGARNIQYF

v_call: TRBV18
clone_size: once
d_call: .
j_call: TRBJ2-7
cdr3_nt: TGTGCCAGCTCAGCCGGGACTCAGCTTTACGAGCAGTACTTC
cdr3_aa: CASSAGTQLYEQYF

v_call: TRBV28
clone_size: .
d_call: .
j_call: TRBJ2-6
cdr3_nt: TGTGCCAGCACCCCAGAGGGCTCTGGGGCCAACGTCCTGACTTTC
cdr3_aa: CASTPEGSGANVLTF

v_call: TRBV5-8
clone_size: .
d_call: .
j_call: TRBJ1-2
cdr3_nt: TGTGCCAGCAGCTTACAGGGAAGCGGCTACACCTTC
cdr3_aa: CASSLQGSGYTF

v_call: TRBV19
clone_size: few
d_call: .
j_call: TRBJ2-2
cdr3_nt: TGTGCCACCCCCGAGGGAGGGAACACCGGGGAGCTGTTTTTT
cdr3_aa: CATPEGGNTGELFF

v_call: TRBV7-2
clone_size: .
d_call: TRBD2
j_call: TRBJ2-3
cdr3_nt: TGTGCCAGCAGCCAGACCGGGACTAGCGGGTTCTACACAGATACGCAGTATTTT
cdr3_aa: CASSQTGTSGFYTDTQYF

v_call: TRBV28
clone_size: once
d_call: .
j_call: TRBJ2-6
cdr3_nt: TGTGCCAGCAGTTTCCCCGCAGGGAAAGGGACTGGGGCCAACGTCCTGACTTTC
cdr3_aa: CASSFPAGKGTGANVLTF

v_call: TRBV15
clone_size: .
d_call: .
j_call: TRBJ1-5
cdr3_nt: TGTGCCACCAGCATCACTCTCCGCCAGCCCCAGCATTTT
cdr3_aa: CATSITLRQPQHF

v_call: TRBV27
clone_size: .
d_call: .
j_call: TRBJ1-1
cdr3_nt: TGTGCCAGCACCCGGTTCGCCCTCGGTGGGAACACTGAAGCTTTCTTT
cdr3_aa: CASTRFALGGNTEAFF

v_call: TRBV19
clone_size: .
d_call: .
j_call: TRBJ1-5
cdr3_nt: TGTGCCAGTAGAACACATAGCAATCAGCCCCAGCATTTT
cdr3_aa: CASRTHSNQPQHF

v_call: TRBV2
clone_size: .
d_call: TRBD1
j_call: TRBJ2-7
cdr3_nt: TGTGCCAGCAGTGAAGGCACAGGGGGTAACTCCTACGAGCAGTACTTC
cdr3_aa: CASSEGTGGNSYEQYF

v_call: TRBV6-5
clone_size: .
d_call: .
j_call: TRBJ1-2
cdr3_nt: TGTGCCAGCACCCCCGGTCGCGGCTACACCTTC
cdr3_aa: CASTPGRGYTF

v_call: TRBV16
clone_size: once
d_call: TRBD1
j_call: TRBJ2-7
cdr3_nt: TGTGCCAGCAGTCGTTTGCGGGACAGGCTATACTTC
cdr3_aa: CASSRLRDRLYF

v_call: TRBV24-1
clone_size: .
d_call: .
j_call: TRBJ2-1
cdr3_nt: TGTGCCACCAGTGATAGGAGGGACTCTGGGCAGTTCTTC
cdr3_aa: CATSDRRDSGQFF

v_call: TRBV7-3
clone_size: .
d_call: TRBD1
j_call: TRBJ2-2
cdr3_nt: TGTGCCAGCTCGACAGGGGACACCGGGGAGCTGTTTTTT
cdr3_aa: CASSTGDTGELFF

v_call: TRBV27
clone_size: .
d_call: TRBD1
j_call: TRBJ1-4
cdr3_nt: TGTGCCAGCAGTTGGACAGGGGGCCATTCTGAAAAACTGTTTTTT
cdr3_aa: CASSWTGGHSEKLFF

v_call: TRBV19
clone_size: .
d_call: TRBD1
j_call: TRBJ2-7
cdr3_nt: TGTGCCAGTAGTATAGCCCCACTGGGACAGGGGTTCAACTACGAGCAGTACTTC
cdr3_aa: CASSIAPLGQGFNYEQYF

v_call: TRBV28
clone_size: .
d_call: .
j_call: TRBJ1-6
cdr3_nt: TGTGCCAGCAGTTATGGGCAGGGAAGTTCACCCCTCCACTTT
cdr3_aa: CASSYGQGSSPLHF

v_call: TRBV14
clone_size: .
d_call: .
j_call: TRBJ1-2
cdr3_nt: TGTGCCAGCAGCCAAGATCTCCAGTATGGCTACACCTTC
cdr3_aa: CASSQDLQYGYTF

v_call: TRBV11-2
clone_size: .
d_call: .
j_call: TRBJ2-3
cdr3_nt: TGTGCCAGCAGGAGGTTTACCGGGGATACGCAGTATTTT
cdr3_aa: CASRRFTGDTQYF

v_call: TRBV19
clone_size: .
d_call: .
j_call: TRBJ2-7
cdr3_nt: TGTGCCAGTAGTCCAAATAGTCTCCGCGCCGAGCAGTACTTC
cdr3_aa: CASSPNSLRAEQYF

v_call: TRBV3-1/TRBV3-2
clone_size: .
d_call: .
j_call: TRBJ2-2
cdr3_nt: TGTGCCAGCAGCCAATTGACTAGTACCGGGGAGCTGTTTTTT
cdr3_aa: CASSQLTSTGELFF

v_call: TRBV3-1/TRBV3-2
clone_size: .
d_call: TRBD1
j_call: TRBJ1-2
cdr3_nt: TGTGCCAGCAGCAACAGGGGTGGCTACACCTTC
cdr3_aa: CASSNRGGYTF

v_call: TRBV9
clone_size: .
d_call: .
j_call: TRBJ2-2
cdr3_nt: TGTGCCAGCAGCTTTAGGAGGCGGAACACCCAGGCGAACACCGGGGAGCTGTTTTTT
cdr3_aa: CASSFRRRNTQANTGELFF

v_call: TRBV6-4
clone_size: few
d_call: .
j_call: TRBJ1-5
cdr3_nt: TGTGCCACCTTGGACAGATATAGCAATCAGCCCCAGCATTTT
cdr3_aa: CATLDRYSNQPQHF

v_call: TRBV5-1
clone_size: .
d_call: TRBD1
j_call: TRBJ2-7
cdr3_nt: TGCGCCAGCAGCCCCGGGACAGGGGGCAACGAGCAGTACTTC
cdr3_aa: CASSPGTGGNEQYF

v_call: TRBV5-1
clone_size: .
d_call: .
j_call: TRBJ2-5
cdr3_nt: TGCGCCAGCAGCCCGCTTTGGGCGGGGATGGAGACCCAGTACTTC
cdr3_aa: CASSPLWAGMETQYF

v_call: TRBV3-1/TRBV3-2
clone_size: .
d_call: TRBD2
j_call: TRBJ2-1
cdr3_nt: TGTGCCAGCAGCCATTCCTCTAGCGGCGGTGTGGGTGAGCAGTTCTTC
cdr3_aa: CASSHSSSGGVGEQFF

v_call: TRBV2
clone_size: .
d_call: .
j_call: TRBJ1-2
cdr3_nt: TGTGCCAGCAGTGCCAGGGAACGTGGCTACACCTTC
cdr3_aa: CASSARERGYTF

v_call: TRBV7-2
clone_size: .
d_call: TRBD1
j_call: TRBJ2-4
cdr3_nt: TGTGCCAGCAGCTTACGGACAGGGGACATTCAGTACTTC
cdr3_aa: CASSLRTGDIQYF

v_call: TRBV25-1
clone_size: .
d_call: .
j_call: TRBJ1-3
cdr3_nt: TGTGCCAGCAGTGATTCATTCTCCGGGACAAATTATTTT
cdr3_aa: CASSDSFSGTNYF

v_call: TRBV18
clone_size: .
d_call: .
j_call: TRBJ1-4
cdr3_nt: TGTGCCAGCTCACCATCGGGCAGGGGCGATGAAAAACTGTTTTTT
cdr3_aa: CASSPSGRGDEKLFF

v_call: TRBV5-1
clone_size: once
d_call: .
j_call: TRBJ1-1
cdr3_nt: TGCGCCAGCAGTCTAGGTACGGGGGACACTGAAGCTTTCTTT
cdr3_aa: CASSLGTGDTEAFF

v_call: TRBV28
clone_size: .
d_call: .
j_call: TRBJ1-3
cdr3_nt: TGTGCCAGCAAGGACGGGACATATGGAAACACCATATATTTT
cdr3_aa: CASKDGTYGNTIYF

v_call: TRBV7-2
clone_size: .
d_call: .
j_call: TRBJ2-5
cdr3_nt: TGTGCCAGCAGCTTAGTCGAAGCAGAGACCCAGTACTTC
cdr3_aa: CASSLVEAETQYF

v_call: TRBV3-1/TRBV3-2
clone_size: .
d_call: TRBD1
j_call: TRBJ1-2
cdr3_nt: TGTGCCAGCAGCCCGCCGGGACAGCCCTATGGCTACACCTTC
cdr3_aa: CASSPPGQPYGYTF

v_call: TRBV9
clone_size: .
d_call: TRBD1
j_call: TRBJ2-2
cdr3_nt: TGTGCCAGCAGCGTTTCTTTTGACGGGAACAGGGGCACCGGGGAGCTGTTTTTT
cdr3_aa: CASSVSFDGNRGTGELFF

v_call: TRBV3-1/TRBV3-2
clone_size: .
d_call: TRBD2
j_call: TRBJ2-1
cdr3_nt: TGTGCCAGCAGCCAAGATCTAGCGGGGGGCTACAATGAGCAGTTCTTC
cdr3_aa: CASSQDLAGGYNEQFF

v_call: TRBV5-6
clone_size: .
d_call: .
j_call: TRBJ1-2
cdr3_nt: TGTGCCAGCAGCTGGGATTTAGTGGACAGATATGGCTACACCTTC
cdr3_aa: CASSWDLVDRYGYTF

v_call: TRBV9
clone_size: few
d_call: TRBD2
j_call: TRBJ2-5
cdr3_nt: TGTGCCAGCAGCGTAGCGGGGGGGCTTCGGGAGACCCAGTACTTC
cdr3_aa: CASSVAGGLRETQYF

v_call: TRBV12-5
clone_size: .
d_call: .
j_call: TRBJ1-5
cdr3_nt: TGTGCTAGTGGTTTGGTACTGGGAGGGCCGGGCAATCAGCCCCAGCATTTT
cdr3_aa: CASGLVLGGPGNQPQHF

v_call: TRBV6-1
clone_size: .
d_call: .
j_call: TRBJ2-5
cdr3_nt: TGTGCCAGCAGTGAAAGTGAGACAGAAACCCAGTACTTC
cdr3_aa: CASSESETETQYF

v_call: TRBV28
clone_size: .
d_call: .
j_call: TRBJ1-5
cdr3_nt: TGTGCCAGCAGTTTCGGACGGGCGGGAAATCAGCCCCAGCATTTT
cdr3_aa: CASSFGRAGNQPQHF

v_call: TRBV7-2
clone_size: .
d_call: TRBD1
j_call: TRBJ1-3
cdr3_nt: TGTGCCAGCAGCTTAGGGGACAGTTTCTCTGGAAACACCATATATTTT
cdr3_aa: CASSLGDSFSGNTIYF

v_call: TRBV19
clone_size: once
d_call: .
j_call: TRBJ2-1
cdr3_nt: TGTGCCAGTAGTATAGGTGGGCCGACAGGAGAATACAATGAGCAGTTCTTC
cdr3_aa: CASSIGGPTGEYNEQFF

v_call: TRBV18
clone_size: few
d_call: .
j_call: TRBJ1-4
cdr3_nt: TGTGCCAGCTCACCACCGTCGGAACAGGTTCGGGAAAAACTGTTTTTT
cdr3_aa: CASSPPSEQVREKLFF

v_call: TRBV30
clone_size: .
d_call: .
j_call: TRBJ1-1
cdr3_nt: TGTGCCATACAGGGTGGGGGATATGAAGCTTTCTTT
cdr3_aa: CAIQGGGYEAFF

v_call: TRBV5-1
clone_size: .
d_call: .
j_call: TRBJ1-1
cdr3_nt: TGCGCCAGCAGCTCCGGACAGAGGAACACTGAAGCTTTCTTT
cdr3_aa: CASSSGQRNTEAFF

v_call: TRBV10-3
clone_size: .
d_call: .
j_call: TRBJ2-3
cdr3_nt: TGTGCCATCAGTGGTGGGGCGACAGATACGCAGTATTTT
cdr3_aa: CAISGGATDTQYF

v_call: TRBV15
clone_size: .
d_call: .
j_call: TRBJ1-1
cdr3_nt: TGTGCCACCGTGTCGGGACTCCTGAACACTGAAGCTTTCTTT
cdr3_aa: CATVSGLLNTEAFF

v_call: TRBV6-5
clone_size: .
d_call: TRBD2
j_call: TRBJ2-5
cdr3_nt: TGTGCCAGCAGTACGGGACTAGCGAACCAAGAGACCCAGTACTTC
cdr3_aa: CASSTGLANQETQYF